This T cell receptor (beta chain) was sequenced for a study of blood T cell repertoires in COVID-19. Turning to the study itself: Samples of COVID-19 (acute and convalescent) were obtained from the United States, Italy and Spain.

Study processing details: Scientists estimated how many nucleated cells there were by amplifying reference gene primers. The data were produced by immunoSEQ multiplex PCR, yet TCRdb's version contains in-frame clones alone and is incomplete. V and J calls and clone size are given by that table; D and trimming were obtained from the DNA. The repertoire consists of under 300,000 clones, with about 80% occurring once and the leading ten covering 7.5% to 10%. The specimen sequenced was peripheral blood. This receptor was identified in a woman between 50 and 59 years old who had recovered from COVID-19.

The CDR3 nucleotides are TGCGCCAGCAGCCAAGATTCGACAGGGAATAATTCACCCCTCCACTTT. Translating gives CASSQDSTGNNSPLHF. This chain uses TRBV4-3 with TRBJ1-6; 7 bases match TRBD1. Trimming cost V 0 bases and J 5 bases; bases outside gene matches: 4. The CDR3 consists of 16 residues. Per the germline V gene, CDR1 is LGHNA and CDR2 is YSLEER.